These 28 T cell receptor beta chains came from one sample sequenced in a study of Ad26.COV2.S vaccination and SARS-CoV-2 variants. Some clones are missing from TCRdb's copy, which holds only in-frame ones; the method was immunoSEQ multiplex PCR. The data contain approximately 280,000 clones, 87% of them singletons. Noted treatment: some 19 received Ad26.COV2.S at low or high dose, single or two shots; about 5 received placebo; per-sample allocation not given. The samples date from day 63 after the first vaccine or placebo injection. The starting material was peripheral blood, obtained in a trial of Ad26.COV2.S vaccine versus placebo. All receptors come from a person between 18 and 59 years old who received the Ad26.COV2.S COVID-19 vaccine or a placebo.

This sequence joins TRBV7-2 and TRBJ2-1, with TRBD2 matching 8 bases. This CDR3 comprises 15 residues. Trimming took 3 bases from V and 7 from J; bases not matched to a gene: 8. CDR1 SGHTA and CDR2 FQGNSA come from the germline V gene. The CDR3, as DNA: TGTGCCAGCAGCTTTGCCAGCGGGAGAGGGAATGAGCAGTTCTTC. Amino acid sequence: CASSFASGRGNEQFF.

The V gene is TRBV11-2, the J gene TRBJ2-1, with D possibly matching TRBD2 (6 bases). Deletions cut 1 base from V and 4 bases from J, with 11 bases between. CDR3 length: 15 residues. CDR1 is SGHAT and CDR2 is FQNNGV in the germline V gene. For the CDR3, the DNA is TGTGCCAGCAGCTTAGGGGACTCTGGATACAATGAGCAGTTCTTC. It specifies CASSLGDSGYNEQFF. Filled out from reference TRBV11-2 and TRBJ2-1, the complete variable domain reads EAGVAQSPRYKIIEKRQSVAFWCNPISGHATLYWYQQILGQGPKLLIQFQNNGVVDDSQLPKDRFSAERLKGVDSTLKIQPAKLEDSAVYLCASSLGDSGYNEQFFGPGTRLTVL.

The V gene is TRBV9, the J gene TRBJ1-2; the D gene is possibly TRBD1 (5 bases). This CDR3 is 15 amino acids long. Looked up from germline, CDR1 is SGDLS and CDR2 is YYNGEE. V lost 0 bases and J lost 0, with 9 bases in between. CDR3 sequence: CASSVAAGTNYGYTF. In DNA, the CDR3 is TGTGCCAGCAGCGTAGCGGCAGGGACTAACTATGGCTACACCTTC.

The V gene is TRBV5-1, the J gene TRBJ2-1; D possibly corresponds to TRBD1 (6 bases). The CDR3 is made up of 12 amino acids. The germline V gene has CDR1 SGHRS and CDR2 YFSETQ. Trimming stripped 4 bases from V and 13 bases from J, with 15 bases between. CDR3 coding DNA: TGCGCCAGCAGCACCGACAGGAAAGTTCAGTTCTTC. As protein: CASSTDRKVQFF.

The V call is TRBV19, the J call TRBJ1-2; D is ambiguous. V shed 0 bases and J shed 4 bases, with 9 bases lying between them. Germline values: CDR1 LNHDA, CDR2 SQIVND (reference sequence). CDR3 size: 14 residues. Written as DNA, the CDR3 is TGTGCCAGTAGTATAGATCGCGGACCCTATGGCTACACCTTC. It specifies CASSIDRGPYGYTF.

The genes are TRBV5-1 and TRBJ2-7; TRBD2 matches 10 bases. The CDR3 spans 15 residues. Germline V gene data show CDR1 as SGHRS and CDR2 as YFSETQ. Trimming at V came to 4 bases and at J to 2 bases, leaving 6 bases not matched to a gene. The CDR3 coding sequence is TGCGCCAGCAGCCCCGGGACTAGCGAAACCTACGAGCAGTACTTC. Protein product: CASSPGTSETYEQYF.

J is TRBJ2-5 and V is TRBV18; D possibly corresponds to TRBD1 (5 bases). V gave up 4 bases and J gave up 9 bases, with 12 bases separating them. CDR3 size: 12 residues. The V gene's germline CDR1 is KGHSH and CDR2 LQKENI. CDR3 region: CASSRPQGSQYF. The CDR3 coding sequence is TGTGCCAGCTCACGACCCCAGGGCTCCCAGTACTTC.

V and J are TRBV30 and TRBJ2-3, with D uncertain. Trimming shortened V by 2 bases and J by 4 bases, and 7 bases separated the two germline ends. There are 12 residues in the CDR3. From germline, CDR1 is GTSNPN and CDR2 SVGIG (reference sequence). CDR3 nucleotide sequence: TGTGCCTGGAGTCTTGTACCAGATACGCAGTATTTT. Protein sequence: CAWSLVPDTQYF. The variable domain in full, with the rest retrieved from reference TRBV30 and TRBJ2-3, is SQTIHQWPATLVQPVGSPLSLECTVEGTSNPNLYWYRQAAGRGLQLLFYSVGIGQISSEVPQNLSASRPQDRQFILSSKKLLLSDSGFYLCAWSLVPDTQYFGPGTRLTVL.

The chain employs TRBV6-1 and TRBJ2-5; D unclear. The length of the CDR3 is 15 residues. Per the germline V gene, CDR1 is MNHNS and CDR2 is SASEGT. Trimming took 1 base from V and 0 from J, leaving 9 bases between them. The CDR3 sequence is CASSEVLGYQETQYF. In nucleotides, the CDR3 is TGTGCCAGCAGTGAAGTATTAGGGTACCAAGAGACCCAGTACTTC.

The chain recombines TRBV10-1 with TRBJ2-1; tentatively, D is TRBD1 (5 bases). The V end was cut by 8 bases, the J end by 5 bases, with 13 bases between. Looked up from germline, CDR1 is WNHNN and CDR2 is SYGVQD (reference sequence). CDR3 length: 13 amino acids. CDR3 amino acids: CASLEQGHNEQFF. CDR3 in DNA: TGCGCCAGCCTAGAGCAGGGCCACAATGAGCAGTTCTTC.

This sequence joins TRBV5-1 and TRBJ1-2; possibly TRBD1 for D (5 bases). CDR3 length: 16 amino acids. Germline V gives CDR1 SGHRS, CDR2 YFSETQ. Trimming removed 1 base at V and 0 bases at J, with 13 bases between. The CDR3 nucleotides are TGCGCCAGCAGCTTGCCCCCCGGGACGGCTAACTATGGCTACACCTTC. Translation: CASSLPPGTANYGYTF.

The chain employs TRBV12-3 or TRBV12-4 and TRBJ1-2; D possibly corresponds to TRBD1 (5 bases). The length of the CDR3 is 13 residues. Deletions cut 6 bases from V and 6 bases from J, with 14 bases between. The CDR3 here is CASSLPQGNGYTF. Here the CDR3 DNA reads TGTGCCAGCAGCTTACCGCAGGGCAATGGCTACACCTTC.

The V and J genes are TRBV5-1 and TRBJ2-5; maybe TRBD2 (6 bases). Trimming shortened V by 5 bases and J by 2 bases, and 19 bases separated the two germline ends. The CDR3 extends over 16 amino acids. Germline CDR1 and CDR2: SGHRS and YFSETQ. The CDR3 sequence is CASSSGGQGGQETQYF. For the CDR3, the DNA is TGCGCCAGCAGTTCGGGTGGTCAGGGAGGACAAGAGACCCAGTACTTC.

This clone was counted once. The sample has other DNA sequences that encode this CDR3 too. The V call is TRBV5-1, the J call TRBJ2-5; no clear D gene. Looked up from germline, CDR1 is SGHRS and CDR2 is YFSETQ. The V end was cut by 5 bases, the J end by 1 base, with 3 bases between. The CDR3 extends over 11 amino acids. In DNA form, the CDR3 reads TGCGCCAGCAGTTCCCAAGAGACCCAGTACTTC. Amino acids: CASSSQETQYF.

This clone appeared a single time. The chain carries TRBV28 and TRBJ2-7; maybe TRBD2 (6 bases). The CDR3 covers 14 residues. Trimming took 6 bases from V and 2 from J, leaving 14 bases between them. Per germline, CDR1 MDHEN and CDR2 SYDVKM. The CDR3 loop is CASRISGLTYEQYF. The CDR3 DNA reads TGTGCCAGCAGGATTAGCGGTCTTACCTACGAGCAGTACTTC.

The V call is TRBV7-3, the J call TRBJ2-3; 7 bases align to TRBD1. With V trimmed by 3 bases and J by 2 bases, 2 bases remained unmatched. The CDR3 spans 14 residues. Germline V gene lookup returns CDR1 SGHTA and CDR2 FQGTGA. The CDR3 is CASSLTGPTDTQYF. CDR3 nucleotide sequence: TGTGCCAGCAGCTTGACAGGGCCCACAGATACGCAGTATTTT.

This chain joins TRBV10-1 and TRBJ2-2; 7 positions agree with TRBD1. Germline CDR1 is WNHNN and CDR2 is SYGVQD (reference sequence). The CDR3 is 15 residues long. Trimming took 5 bases from V and 0 from J; bases not matched to a gene: 3. CDR3 in DNA: TGCGCCAGCAGTCAGGGACAGTCGAACACCGGGGAGCTGTTTTTT. Translating it yields CASSQGQSNTGELFF.

J is TRBJ2-7 and V is TRBV7-9; D might be TRBD1 or TRBD2, each matching 5 bases. CDR3 length: 13 amino acids. The ends were cut back, 1 base at V and 6 bases at J, with 10 bases in the middle. Germline V gene sequence: CDR1 SEHNR, CDR2 FQNEAQ (reference sequence). CDR3 bases: TGTGCCAGCAGCTTAGTAGGGACCGGCGAGCAGTACTTC. It codes for CASSLVGTGEQYF.

This clone has just one count. J is TRBJ1-1 and V is TRBV19; the D is unclear. Trimming removed 1 base at V and 0 bases at J, with 12 bases between. This CDR3 has 16 amino acids. Germline-derived CDR1 and CDR2 are LNHDA and SQIVND (reference sequence). The CDR3: CASSIVTEGMNTEAFF. Here the CDR3 DNA reads TGTGCCAGTAGTATAGTCACAGAGGGAATGAACACTGAAGCTTTCTTT. The full variable domain, rest sourced from reference TRBV19 and TRBJ1-1, is DGGITQSPKYLFRKEGQNVTLSCEQNLNHDAMYWYRQDPGQGLRLIYYSQIVNDFQKGDIAEGYSVSREKKESFPLTVTSAQKNPTAFYLCASSIVTEGMNTEAFFGQGTRLTVV.

The J gene is TRBJ2-7, the V gene TRBV4-2, with 13 bases lining up with TRBD2. CDR1 LGHNA and CDR2 YNFKEQ come from the germline V gene. The CDR3 is made up of 17 amino acids. The V and J ends lost 5 bases and 2 bases, in that order; junction bases with no gene match: 9. In nucleotides, the CDR3 is TGTGCCAGCAGCGGCCCGGGACTAGCGGGACCAACCTACGAGCAGTACTTC. Translation: CASSGPGLAGPTYEQYF.

The chain employs TRBV11-3 and TRBJ2-7; 9 bases are a match to TRBD1. The CDR3 contains 14 residues. Germline assignment: CDR1 SGHNT and CDR2 YENEEA. The ends lost 4 bases at V and 5 bases at J; junction bases unmatched: 6. CDR3 loop: CASSSGQGGNEQYF. As DNA, the CDR3 is TGTGCCAGCAGCTCGGGACAGGGCGGCAACGAGCAGTACTTC.

The chain has TRBV7-3 and TRBJ2-2, with 10 bases lining up with TRBD1. V shed 5 bases and J 5 bases; nucleotides not matched to a gene: 8. Germline V gene data show CDR1 as SGHTA and CDR2 as FQGTGA. The CDR3 is 16 amino acids. CDR3 nucleotides: TGTGCCAGCAGCCCTATGGCGGGACAGGGGACCGGGGAGCTGTTTTTT. This codes for CASSPMAGQGTGELFF. The variable domain in full, with the rest retrieved from reference TRBV7-3 and TRBJ2-2, is GAGVSQTPSNKVTEKGKYVELRCDPISGHTALYWYRQSLGQGPEFLIYFQGTGAADDSGLPNDRFFAVRPEGSVSTLKIQRTERGDSAVYLCASSPMAGQGTGELFFGEGSRLTVL.

This clone was counted at least ten times. The chain links TRBV6-1 to TRBJ1-1; 9 nucleotides match TRBD1. The CDR3 spans 15 residues. The V gene end was trimmed by 1 base and the J gene end by 5 bases; junction bases not matched to a gene: 5. Germline CDR1 and CDR2: MNHNS and SASEGT. Here the CDR3 reads CASSEGGQGGTEAFF. The CDR3 DNA follows: TGTGCCAGCAGTGAAGGGGGACAGGGAGGAACTGAAGCTTTCTTT.

The V gene is TRBV30, the J gene TRBJ1-1; TRBD1 might be the D (5 bases). Germline CDR1 and CDR2: GTSNPN and SVGIG (reference sequence). This CDR3 region has 13 residues. V lost 5 bases to trimming and J lost 3 bases, with 13 bases between them. Written as DNA, the CDR3 is TGTGCCTGGGGGGAAGGGGCGTACACTGAAGCTTTCTTT. It yields the protein CAWGEGAYTEAFF.

V and J are TRBV5-1 and TRBJ2-1; 7 nucleotides align to TRBD2. After removal of 0 bases from V and 6 bases from J, the junction contained 6 bases not matched to a gene. Germline V lookup: CDR1 SGHRS, CDR2 YFSETQ. The CDR3 runs 15 residues. The CDR3 DNA reads as TGCGCCAGCAGCTTGGCCCAGACGGGGGGCAATGAGCAGTTCTTC. Translated, it gives CASSLAQTGGNEQFF.

The J gene is TRBJ2-7, the V gene TRBV5-1; 10 positions agree with TRBD2. V shed 2 bases and J 5 bases; nucleotides not matched to a gene: 7. CDR3 length: 15 amino acids. The germline V gene has CDR1 SGHRS and CDR2 YFSETQ. CDR3 protein: CASSLTSGVQNEQYF. CDR3 nucleotides: TGCGCCAGCAGCTTAACTAGCGGGGTGCAGAACGAGCAGTACTTC.

The sample holds one count of this clone. The chain is built from TRBV2 and TRBJ1-4, with D possibly TRBD1 on 6 matching bases. Per the germline V gene, CDR1 is SNHLY and CDR2 is FYNNEI. V was shortened by 10 bases and J by 8 bases, with 23 bases between the two germline ends. The CDR3 has 15 residues. The CDR3 DNA is TGTGCCACCTTATATCAGGACAGCTCACGAGAAAAACTGTTTTTT. Translation gives CATLYQDSSREKLFF.

The chain has TRBV5-1 and TRBJ2-2; D possibly corresponds to TRBD1 (6 bases). The V gene's germline CDR1 is SGHRS and CDR2 YFSETQ. The CDR3 has 16 residues. V lost 4 bases to trimming and J lost 0 bases, with 13 bases between them. Here the CDR3 reads CASSLVGGSNTGELFF. CDR3 in DNA: TGCGCCAGCAGCCTGGTAGGGGGATCGAACACCGGGGAGCTGTTTTTT.